This T cell receptor (beta chain) was sequenced in a study of vaccination and CD4 T cells after COVID-19. About the study: The post-vaccine samples came a median around 71 days after dose two (range 14 to 241). From HCoV-229E, HCoV-OC43, HCoV-NL63 and SARS-CoV-2, overlapping spike peptides were used to stimulate the cells. Study outcomes and limitations: The study sampled relatively few convalescent patients and omitted early post-infection timepoints.

There are a few counts of this clonotype. The antigen is not known. There are 16 residues in the CDR3. V shed 1 base and J 4 bases; nucleotides not matched to a gene: 6. The germline V gene encodes CDR1 MGHRA and CDR2 YSYEKL. The Oncomine TCR Beta short-read assay was what sequenced the DNA obtained from cultured CD4+ T cells. TCRdb independently ran MiXCR on the PCR reads; one entry per CDR3 protein. The data show 8,000 to 10,000 distinct CDR3 sequences, approximately 40% seen once. Treatment: approximately 9-day PBMC culture with coronavirus spike peptide pools or control peptides (ViraFEST assay). More than 1.5 million PBMCs per well were cultured with about 10 IU/ml IL-2 and roughly 10 ug/ml peptide pools.

The sample was CD4+ T cells from blood, cultured in vitro. V usage is TRBV4-1 and J usage is TRBJ2-2; TRBD2 matches 7 bases. The origin of this receptor is a human donor who had recovered from COVID-19. Here the CDR3 reads CASSQVGGWVTGELFF. CDR3 DNA sequence: TGCGCCAGCAGCCAAGTGGGGGGGTGGGTCACCGGGGAGCTGTTTTTT.